The clone carrying this T cell receptor (beta chain) has more than one count but fewer than ten. Its antigen remains unidentified. Sequenced by immunoSEQ multiplex PCR; TCRdb stores in-frame clones only, minus some. The sample consists of 14,000 or so clones, 60% to 80% of them appearing once. Noted time point: after neoadjuvant nivolumab, at surgical resection. The patients had HPV-negative, locally advanced oral cavity squamous cell carcinoma. This record comes from a study of neoadjuvant anti-PD-1 for oral cavity cancer. Study findings and constraints: Higher pretreatment Treg/Th17 ratios tracked higher pretreatment blood clonality. With a few patients per group, TCR findings need larger cohorts.

Sequenced material: PBMCs, taken after nivolumab (anti-PD-1) treatment. This receptor was taken from a person aged 35-79 years with oral cavity squamous cell carcinoma.

CDR3 coding DNA: TGTGCCAGCAGCTCAGATGTGATAGGAGAGCAGTTCTTC. As protein: CASSSDVIGEQFF. The chain carries TRBV7-9 and TRBJ2-1; D call uncertain. Trimming left V 4 bases short and J 10 bases short, with 14 bases between. Per germline, CDR1 SEHNR and CDR2 FQNEAQ (reference sequence). This CDR3 spans 13 amino acids.